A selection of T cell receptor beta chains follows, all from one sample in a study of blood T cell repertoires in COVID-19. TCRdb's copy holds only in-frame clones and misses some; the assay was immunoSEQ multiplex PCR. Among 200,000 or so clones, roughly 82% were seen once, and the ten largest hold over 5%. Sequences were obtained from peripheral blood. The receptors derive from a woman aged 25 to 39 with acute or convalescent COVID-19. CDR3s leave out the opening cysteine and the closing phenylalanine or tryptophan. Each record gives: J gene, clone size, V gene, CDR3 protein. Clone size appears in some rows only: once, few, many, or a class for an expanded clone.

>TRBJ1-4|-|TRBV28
ASSFPGENEKLF
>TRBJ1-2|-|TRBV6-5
ASSSFTGAGGYT
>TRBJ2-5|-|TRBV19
ASSIGTFPETQY
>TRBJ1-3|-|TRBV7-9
ASSLDRSSGNTIY
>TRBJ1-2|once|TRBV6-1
ASSEKSQWGYT
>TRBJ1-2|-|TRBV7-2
ASSFRDTSNYGYT
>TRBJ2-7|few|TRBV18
ASSPGLAGLVGGEQY
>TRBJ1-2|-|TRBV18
ASSPETQRGRLEGYT
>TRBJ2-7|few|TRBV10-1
ASSESTVPSYEQY
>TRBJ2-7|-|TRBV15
ATRSDRDEQY
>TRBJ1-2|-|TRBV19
ASSPTGRQGRGYT
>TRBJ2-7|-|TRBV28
ASTMERVGQASYEQY
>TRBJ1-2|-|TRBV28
ASSLQEVGLIANYGYT
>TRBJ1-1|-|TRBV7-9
ASSLFPREPNTEAF
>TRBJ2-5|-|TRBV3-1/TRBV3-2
ASSPTTGTQY
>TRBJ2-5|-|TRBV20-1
SARTLETQY
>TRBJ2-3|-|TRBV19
ASSTIPGQGTDTQY
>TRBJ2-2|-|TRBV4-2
ASSHGQGGTGELF
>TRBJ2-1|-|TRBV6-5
ASSYSAGTREQF
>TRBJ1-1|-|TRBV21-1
ASSKGEGLTVAF
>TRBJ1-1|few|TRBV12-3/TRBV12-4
ASRFSGQKAF
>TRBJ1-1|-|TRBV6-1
ASSDAGNTEAF
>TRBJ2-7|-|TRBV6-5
ASTGRGQGFKQY
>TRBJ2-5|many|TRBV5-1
ASSGAPRETQY
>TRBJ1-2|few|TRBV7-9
ASSLGSDFYGYT
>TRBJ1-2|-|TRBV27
ASSLRGYGYT
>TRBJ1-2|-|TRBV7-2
ASSFDDSYGYT
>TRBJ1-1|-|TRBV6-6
ASSPPDSWSTEAF
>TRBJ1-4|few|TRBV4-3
ASSEQGTSPNEKLF
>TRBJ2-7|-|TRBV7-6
ASSSSPGLGVEQY
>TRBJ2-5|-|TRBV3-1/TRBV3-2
ASRRALEEWETQY
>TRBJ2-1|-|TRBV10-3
AISAKAGGPNEQF
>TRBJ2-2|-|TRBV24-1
ATSGRMGQTSGDIVGELF
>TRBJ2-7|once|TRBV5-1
ASMSKRGPSYEQY
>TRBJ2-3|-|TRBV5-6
ASSPGLAGDTQY
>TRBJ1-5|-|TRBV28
ASGDLTGGRQPQH
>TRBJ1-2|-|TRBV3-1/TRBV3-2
ASSRIRAGTYGYT
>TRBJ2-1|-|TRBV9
ASSVAGAVGNEQF
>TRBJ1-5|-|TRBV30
AWGPGGNQPQH
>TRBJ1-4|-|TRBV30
AWSTGGFNEKLF
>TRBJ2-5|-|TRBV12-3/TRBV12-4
ASSWERETQY
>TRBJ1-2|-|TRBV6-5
ASSYSRGLDYGYT
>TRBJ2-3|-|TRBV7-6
ASSEAVNTQY
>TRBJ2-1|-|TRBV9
ASSAGQSSYNEQF
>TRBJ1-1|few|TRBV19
ASGRRTGNTEAF
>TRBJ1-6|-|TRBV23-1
ASSSHKQGSNSPLH
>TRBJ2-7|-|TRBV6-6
ASSYAGRPYEQY
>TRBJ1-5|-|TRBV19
ASSPKATFQPQH
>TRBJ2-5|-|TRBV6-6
ASSAKTSGQETQY
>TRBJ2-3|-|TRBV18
ASIDRAGGTDTQY
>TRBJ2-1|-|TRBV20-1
SASLSIQTSGLYYNEQF
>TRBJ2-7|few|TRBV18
ASSLFGGIGVYEQY
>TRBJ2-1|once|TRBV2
ASSEWANEQF
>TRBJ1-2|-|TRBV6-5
ASSYSRYYGYT
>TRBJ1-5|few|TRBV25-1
ASSEGQGVQEPQH
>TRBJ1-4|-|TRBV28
ASSPIGEVGEKLF
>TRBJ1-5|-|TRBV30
AWSGPDNRYQPQH
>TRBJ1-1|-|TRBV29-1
SVDVNTEAF
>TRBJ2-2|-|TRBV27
ASWTSWGSDTGELF
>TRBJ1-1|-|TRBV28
ASRTRGKNTEAF